This TCR beta chain was profiled in a study of T-cell reconstitution after alpha-beta-depleted transplantation in children (dated by TCRdb to 2016 to 2017). Context from the whole study: The study quantitatively tracked T-cell immune reconstitution after TCRalphabeta/CD19-depleted allogeneic hematopoietic cell transplantation in children using TCR repertoire profiling.

Libraries were constructed by PCR. Sequencing was performed on an Illumina HiSeq 2500. To normalize quantification of the TCRbeta repertoire, the TCR libraries were built with molecular barcoding that relied on unique molecular identifiers. Clones were called with MiXCR by TCRdb after fastp trimmed the public reads at Q25, and only in-frame beta chains were retained. All rows with the same CDR3 protein become a single entry with the most common DNA and genes. This sample gives approximately 200,000 distinct CDR3 sequences in total; approximately 6% of them show up just once. The ten top clones hold approximately 4.1% of the sample. This clonotype was seen repeatedly, ten times or more. Its cognate antigen has yet to be identified. Per-base quality was not reported, and no clone a single base away is much larger than it. Study-level results and caveats: In some patients, the high TCRbeta diversity seen at day 60 was put down to recipient T cells and intrathymic progenitors that had survived conditioning. About two months after transplant, the apparently early recovery of alphabetaT-cell counts reportedly depended on just several hundred clones that had expanded rapidly and came from non-depleted graft cells. Hyperexpanded clone frequencies declined over subsequent months; after one year, T-cell counts and TCRbeta diversity were mostly attributed to newly produced T cells.

Taken with the paper, the label for treatment or condition translates to: allogeneic hematopoietic cell transplantation with graft depleted of TCRalphabeta T cells and CD19 B cells. TCRalphabeta/CD19-depleted allogeneic hematopoietic cell grafts were given to the transplant recipients, all of whom were children. The CDR3 has 11 amino acids, counting the end cysteine and phenylalanine. Only the CDR3 DNA is retained, 33 bases long and in frame from the first base. Reading the germline V gene gives CDR1 KGHSY and CDR2 FQNENV. V lost 4 bases and J lost 9 bases, and the count of bases not matched to a germline gene is 0.

Sequenced here: PBMCs, sampled before TCRalphabeta/CD19-depleted stem cell transplant. This sequence uses TRBV16 and TRBJ2-1, with TRBD2 identical over 7 junction bases. The clonotype originates from a girl under three years old with combined immunodeficiency, due to receive a stem cell transplant. The CDR3 protein is CASSREGEQFF. In nucleotide form, the sequence is TGTGCCAGCAGCCGGGAGGGTGAGCAGTTCTTC.